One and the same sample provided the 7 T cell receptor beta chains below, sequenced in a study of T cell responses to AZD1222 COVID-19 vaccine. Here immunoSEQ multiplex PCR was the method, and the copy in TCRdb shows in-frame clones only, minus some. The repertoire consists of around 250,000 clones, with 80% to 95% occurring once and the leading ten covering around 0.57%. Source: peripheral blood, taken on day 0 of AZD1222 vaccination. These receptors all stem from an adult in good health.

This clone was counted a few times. CDR3: CASSGEGDGNTEAFF. CDR3 coding DNA: TGTGCCAGCAGCGGGGAGGGGGATGGGAACACTGAAGCTTTCTTT. The V gene is TRBV13, the J gene TRBJ1-1, with D perhaps matching TRBD1 (6 bases). The CDR3 extends over 15 amino acids. CDR1 is PRHDT, CDR2 FYEKMQ, per germline (reference sequence). V was trimmed by 5 bases and J by 1 base, leaving 14 bases between them.

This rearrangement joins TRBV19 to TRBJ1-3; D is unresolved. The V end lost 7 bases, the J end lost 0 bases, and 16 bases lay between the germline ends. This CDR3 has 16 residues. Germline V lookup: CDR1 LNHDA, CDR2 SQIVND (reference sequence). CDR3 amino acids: CASTPGPGLSGNTIYF. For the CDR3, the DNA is TGTGCCAGTACCCCCGGCCCCGGTCTCTCTGGAAACACCATATATTTT.

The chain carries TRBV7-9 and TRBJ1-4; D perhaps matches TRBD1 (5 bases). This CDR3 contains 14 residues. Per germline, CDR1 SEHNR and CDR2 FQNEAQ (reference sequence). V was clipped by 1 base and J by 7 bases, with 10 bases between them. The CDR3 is CASSLGRDGEKLFF. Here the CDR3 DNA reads TGTGCCAGCAGCTTAGGCAGGGATGGTGAAAAACTGTTTTTT.

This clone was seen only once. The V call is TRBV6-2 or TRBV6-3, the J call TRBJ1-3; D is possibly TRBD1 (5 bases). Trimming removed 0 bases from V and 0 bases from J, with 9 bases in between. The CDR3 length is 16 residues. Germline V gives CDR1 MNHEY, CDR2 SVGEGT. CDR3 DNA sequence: TGTGCCAGCAGTTACTCGGGGCAGTTCTCTGGAAACACCATATATTTT. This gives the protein CASSYSGQFSGNTIYF.

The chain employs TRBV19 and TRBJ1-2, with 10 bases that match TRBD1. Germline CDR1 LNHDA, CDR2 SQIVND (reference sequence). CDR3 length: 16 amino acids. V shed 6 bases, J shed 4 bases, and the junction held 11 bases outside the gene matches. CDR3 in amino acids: CASSAQGQGFPYGYTF. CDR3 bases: TGTGCCAGTAGCGCTCAGGGACAGGGGTTCCCCTATGGCTACACCTTC.

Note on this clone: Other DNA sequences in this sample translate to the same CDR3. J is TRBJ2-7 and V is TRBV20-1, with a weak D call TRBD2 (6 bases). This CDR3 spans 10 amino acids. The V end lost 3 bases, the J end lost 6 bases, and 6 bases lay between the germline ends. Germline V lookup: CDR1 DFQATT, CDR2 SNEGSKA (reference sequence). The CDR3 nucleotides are TGCAGTGCTAGGGGGGGCGAGCAGTACTTC. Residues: CSARGGEQYF.

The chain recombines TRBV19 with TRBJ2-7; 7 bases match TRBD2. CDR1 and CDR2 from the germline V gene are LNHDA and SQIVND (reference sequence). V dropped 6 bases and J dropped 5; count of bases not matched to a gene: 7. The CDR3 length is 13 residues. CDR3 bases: TGTGCCAGTAGACACGGCGGGAGCGACGAGCAGTACTTC. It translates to CASRHGGSDEQYF.